This entry concerns a single T cell receptor beta chain. This sample stems from a study of control samples from healthy donors and cancer patients. Repertoires were generated with immunoSEQ multiplex PCR, while TCRdb's copy carries only in-frame clones and drops some. This table has 140,000 to 150,000 clones, about 91% appearing once. Trimming pared 2 bases from V and 8 bases from J, leaving 10 bases between. The CDR3 extends over 14 amino acids. CDR1 and CDR2 (germline): MDHEN, SYDVKM. The chain links TRBV28 to TRBJ1-6; tentatively, D is TRBD1 (5 bases). This clonotype originated in a man younger than 40 in good health. The sample was blood. The CDR3 DNA sequence: TGTGCCAGCAGTTTAGGGGCTAAATATTCACCCCTCCACTTT. It codes for CASSLGAKYSPLHF.